A single sample is the source of the 29 T cell receptor beta chains below, sequenced in a study of T-cell memory formation after mild COVID-19. TCRdb re-derived calls from the 5' RACE reads in MiXCR, one entry per CDR3 protein. This sample has 580,000 or so distinct CDR3 sequences, with approximately 15% found just once. The specimen was PBMCs or a T cell subset sorted from them (not recorded which). The receptors were gathered from an adult woman who had mild COVID-19 (a few samples of this study predate the infection). Cell type and time point are not known.

In its sample, this clonotype was seen a few times. The chain links TRBV10-3 to TRBJ1-5; D possibly corresponds to TRBD1 (5 bases). V was clipped by 8 bases and J by 7 bases, with 12 bases between them. Germline V gene lookup returns CDR1 ENHRY and CDR2 SYGVKD. The CDR3 runs 12 residues. The CDR3 region is CAISTGDQPQHF. CDR3 DNA: TGTGCCATCTCCACGGGGGACCAGCCCCAGCATTTT.

This clonotype was seen a handful of times. The chain employs TRBV24-1 and TRBJ2-1; 8 bases agree with TRBD2. Germline CDR1 and CDR2: KGHDR and SFDVKD. The CDR3 covers 14 residues. V trimming: 10 bases; J trimming: 0 bases; junction bases outside the gene matches: 4. This CDR3 reads CATSTSGSYNEQFF. In nucleotides, the CDR3 is TGTGCCACAAGCACTAGCGGCTCCTACAATGAGCAGTTCTTC.

This clonotype was found a few times. V and J are TRBV6-2 or TRBV6-3 and TRBJ2-2; 11 bases fit TRBD2. The CDR3 covers 15 residues. Germline V gene lookup returns CDR1 MNHEY and CDR2 SVGEGT. Trimming cost V 8 bases and J 3 bases; bases outside gene matches: 5. The DNA for the CDR3 is TGTGCCAGCCGCACTAGCGGGAGTCACACCGGGGAGCTGTTTTTT. Protein sequence: CASRTSGSHTGELFF.

Only a few counts were recorded for this clonotype. The V and J genes are TRBV10-3 and TRBJ1-2, with a weak D call TRBD1 (6 bases). V was pared by 3 bases and J by 7 bases, with 15 bases between. Germline assignment: CDR1 ENHRY and CDR2 SYGVKD. The CDR3 contains 14 residues. This chain's CDR3 is CAISDLGQSLGYTF. The CDR3 region has the DNA TGTGCCATCAGTGACCTTGGACAGTCGCTTGGCTACACCTTC.

This clonotype was observed once. The gene calls are TRBV7-2 and TRBJ2-6; D gene uncertain. Trimming removed 4 bases at V and 1 base at J, with 8 bases between. CDR3 length: 15 residues. Germline values: CDR1 SGHTA, CDR2 FQGNSA. Here the CDR3 reads CASSSRLSGANVLTF. DNA for the CDR3: TGTGCCAGCAGCTCCCGGTTGTCTGGGGCCAACGTCCTGACTTTC.

The rearrangement joins TRBV11-2 to TRBJ2-1; TRBD1 aligns across 10 bases. The trim removed 0 bases at V and 8 bases at J, leaving 7 bases unmatched. The germline V gene has CDR1 SGHAT and CDR2 FQNNGV. The CDR3 length is 16 residues. The CDR3 sequence is CASSLEAGQGRYEQFF. CDR3 nucleotide sequence: TGTGCCAGCAGCTTAGAGGCGGGACAGGGGCGATATGAGCAGTTCTTC.

This clonotype was seen ten or more times. The rearrangement joins TRBV5-1 to TRBJ2-7, with D possibly being TRBD1 or TRBD2 (5 bases each). Germline-derived CDR1 and CDR2 are SGHRS and YFSETQ. The CDR3 totals 13 residues. V was pared by 3 bases and J by 2 bases, with 9 bases between. The CDR3 DNA sequence: TGCGCCAGCAGCTGGGACGGAACCTACGAGCAGTACTTC. Amino acids: CASSWDGTYEQYF.

In this sample, this clonotype turned up many times. The chain couples TRBV14 to TRBJ1-1; TRBD1 is a possible D gene (5 bases). The ends were cut back, 3 bases at V and 4 bases at J, with 18 bases in the middle. From germline, CDR1 is SGHDN and CDR2 FVKESK. The CDR3 loop spans 16 amino acids. DNA for the CDR3: TGTGCCAGCAGCCACCGCCGTGGGGGGGTCGGCACTGAAGCTTTCTTT. Residues: CASSHRRGGVGTEAFF.

This clonotype has a handful of counts. The chain recombines TRBV5-4 with TRBJ1-2; tentatively, D is TRBD1 (5 bases). Germline V lookup: CDR1 SGHNT, CDR2 YYREEE (reference sequence). V lost 4 bases and J 0 bases, leaving 13 bases between the germline ends. CDR3 length: 15 amino acids. The CDR3 sequence is CASSARDRANYGYTF. The CDR3 DNA reads TGTGCCAGCAGCGCCCGGGACCGAGCTAACTATGGCTACACCTTC.

This rearrangement joins TRBV9 to TRBJ1-1; no clear D gene. Germline V gene data show CDR1 as SGDLS and CDR2 as YYNGEE. This CDR3 region has 13 residues. V lost 0 bases and J 8 bases, leaving 11 bases between the germline ends. The CDR3 nucleotides are TGTGCCAGCAGCGTAGATACTGGAAACGAAGCTTTCTTT. This sequence encodes CASSVDTGNEAFF. Full variable domain (missing parts from reference TRBV9 and TRBJ1-1): DSGVTQTPKHLITATGQRVTLRCSPRSGDLSVYWYQQSLDQGLQFLIQYYNGEERAKGNILERFSAQQFPDLHSELNLSSLELGDSALYFCASSVDTGNEAFFGQGTRLTVV.

This chain uses TRBV7-2 with TRBJ1-1; the match to TRBD1 covers 7 bases. This CDR3 has 15 residues. Germline CDR1 reads SGHTA; CDR2 reads FQGNSA. V was clipped by 5 bases and J by 1 base; unmatched bases: 7. The CDR3 sequence: CASSDYRGGNTEAFF. For the CDR3, the DNA is TGTGCCAGCAGCGATTACAGGGGAGGGAACACTGAAGCTTTCTTT.

This clonotype was seen more than once but under ten times. V and J are TRBV2 and TRBJ1-2; 7 nucleotides line up with TRBD1. J was trimmed by 5 bases and V by 6 bases; bases with no gene match: 15. CDR3 length: 16 residues. CDR1 and CDR2 (germline): SNHLY, FYNNEI. In nucleotides, the CDR3 is TGTGCCAGCAGGCGAGTTCTGGACAGGTCTCGTTATGGCTACACCTTC. This codes for CASRRVLDRSRYGYTF.

This clonotype was seen ten or more times. The rearrangement links TRBV12-3 or TRBV12-4 to TRBJ2-5; the match to TRBD2 covers 14 bases. The CDR3 loop spans 15 amino acids. The junction had 7 bases not matched to a gene; V was cut back by 8 bases and J by 5 bases. Here the CDR3 reads CASQGTSGGSETQYF. The CDR3 DNA is TGTGCCAGCCAAGGGACTAGCGGGGGCAGTGAGACCCAGTACTTC.

This chain uses TRBV30 with TRBJ2-3; 7 bases match TRBD1. The V segment lost 3 bases and the J segment 6 bases; nucleotides outside the gene matches: 6. Germline CDR1 and CDR2: GTSNPN and SVGIG (reference sequence). CDR3 size: 13 residues. CDR3 coding DNA: TGTGCCTGGAGGTACACAGGGGCGGATACGCAGTATTTT. This translates into CAWRYTGADTQYF.

The chain carries TRBV20-1 and TRBJ1-1, with D unresolved. The CDR3 covers 11 residues. Germline V gene sequence: CDR1 DFQATT, CDR2 SNEGSKA (reference sequence). V lost 3 bases to trimming and J lost 4 bases, with 6 bases between them. The CDR3 nucleotides read TGCAGTGCTAGTCCTGGCACTGAAGCTTTCTTT. This gives the protein CSASPGTEAFF.

This chain connects TRBV7-2 to TRBJ2-1, with 7 positions matching TRBD1. In germline, CDR1 is SGHTA, CDR2 FQGNSA. This CDR3 region has 13 residues. V lost 0 bases, J lost 9 bases, and 2 bases stayed unmatched. The CDR3 is CASSLAGTAEQFF. CDR3 nucleotides: TGTGCCAGCAGCTTAGCGGGGACAGCTGAGCAGTTCTTC.

This chain uses TRBV5-1 with TRBJ2-5; no definite D call. From germline, CDR1 is SGHRS and CDR2 YFSETQ. V lost 0 bases and J lost 2, with 8 bases in between. The CDR3 is 14 amino acids. CDR3 in amino acids: CASSLEWGQETQYF. DNA of the CDR3: TGCGCCAGCAGCTTGGAGTGGGGACAAGAGACCCAGTACTTC.

The V gene is TRBV7-9, the J gene TRBJ2-7; the match to TRBD1 covers 10 bases. Germline V gene data show CDR1 as SEHNR and CDR2 as FQNEAQ (reference sequence). V lost 3 bases to trimming and J lost 1 base; unmatched junction nucleotides: 3. The CDR3 length is 15 residues. This CDR3 reads CASSLEGQGSYEQYF. The CDR3 coding sequence is TGTGCCAGCAGCTTGGAGGGACAGGGGTCCTACGAGCAGTACTTC.

This chain uses TRBV12-3 or TRBV12-4 with TRBJ1-6, with D perhaps TRBD1 (6 bases). The CDR3 extends over 18 amino acids. Trimming removed 2 bases at V and 9 bases at J, with 23 bases between. The CDR3 spells CASSLPLTRTVHGSPLHF. CDR3 DNA sequence: TGTGCCAGCAGTTTACCCCTAACTAGGACAGTGCACGGTTCACCCCTCCACTTT.

The chain combines TRBV7-6 with TRBJ2-1; D may be TRBD2 (5 bases). This CDR3 region has 17 residues. Trimming shortened V by 1 base and J by 0 bases, and 13 bases separated the two germline ends. The germline gives CDR1 SGHVS, CDR2 FNYEAQ. CDR3 loop: CASSLDVASSSYNEQFF. The CDR3 bases are TGTGCCAGCAGCTTAGACGTAGCGTCCAGCTCCTACAATGAGCAGTTCTTC.

There are many counts of this clonotype. The genes are TRBV27 and TRBJ1-1; 8 nucleotides align to TRBD1. Germline CDR1 reads MNHEY; CDR2 reads SMNVEV (reference sequence). With 5 bases clipped from V and 0 bases from J, the junction kept 2 bases outside the gene matches. The CDR3 totals 14 residues. The CDR3 region has the DNA TGTGCCAGCAGTGGACAGGGAATGAACACTGAAGCTTTCTTT. Its protein product is CASSGQGMNTEAFF.

This clonotype turned up a few times. The chain has TRBV29-1 and TRBJ2-1, with 11 bases matching TRBD2. V lost 3 bases and J lost 10; bases outside the gene matches: 8. The germline V gene has CDR1 SQVTM and CDR2 ANQGSEA. CDR3 size: 14 residues. Written as DNA, the CDR3 is TGCAGCGTTGAGGGACTAGCGGCCAAGGGGGAGCAGTTCTTC. This sequence encodes CSVEGLAAKGEQFF.

The table lists this clonotype with many counts. The chain recombines TRBV25-1 with TRBJ2-1; D is perhaps TRBD1 (6 bases). V was cut by 4 bases and J by 7 bases, with 14 bases left in between. Germline V gives CDR1 MGHDK, CDR2 SYGVNS. The CDR3 is 14 residues long. CDR3 in amino acids: CASSGVTGANEQFF. The CDR3 nucleotides read TGTGCCAGCAGTGGTGTGACAGGAGCTAATGAGCAGTTCTTC.

The rearrangement links TRBV7-8 to TRBJ1-2; 7 bases agree with TRBD1. V lost 5 bases, J lost 2 bases, and 8 bases stayed unmatched. From germline, CDR1 is SGHVS and CDR2 FQNEAQ. The CDR3 covers 15 residues. CDR3 DNA sequence: TGTGCCAGCAGCCCGTGGACAGGCGAGAACTATGGCTACACCTTC. This encodes CASSPWTGENYGYTF.

The CDR3 sequence: CASSFGWEYDEQFF. The CDR3 DNA reads TGTGCCAGCAGTTTTGGGTGGGAGTACGATGAGCAGTTCTTC. V usage is TRBV6-6 and J usage is TRBJ2-1; tentative D call: TRBD2 (5 bases). The V end was cut by 4 bases, the J end by 8 bases, with 15 bases between. Germline V lookup: CDR1 MNHNY, CDR2 SVGAGI (reference sequence). The CDR3 has 14 amino acids.

This clonotype was observed many times. V usage is TRBV18 and J usage is TRBJ1-1; D remains ambiguous. The CDR3 length is 13 residues. CDR1 and CDR2 from the germline V gene are KGHSH and LQKENI. V was cut by 2 bases and J by 0 bases, with 4 bases left in between. The CDR3 is CASSPDMNTEAFF. Written as DNA, the CDR3 is TGTGCCAGCTCACCAGACATGAACACTGAAGCTTTCTTT.

V gene TRBV12-3 or TRBV12-4 combines with J gene TRBJ2-3; 8 nucleotides agree with TRBD2. This CDR3 comprises 14 residues. The junction had 10 bases not matched to a gene; V was cut back by 11 bases and J by 3 bases. The chain's CDR3 is CASMPGGQTDTQYF. The CDR3, as DNA: TGTGCCTCCATGCCGGGGGGGCAAACAGATACGCAGTATTTT.

This clonotype showed up just a few times. The chain is built from TRBV7-9 and TRBJ2-3, with 8 bases aligning to TRBD2. The CDR3 extends over 13 amino acids. Germline V lookup: CDR1 SEHNR, CDR2 FQNEAQ (reference sequence). V dropped 5 bases and J dropped 13; count of bases not matched to a gene: 11. This CDR3 reads CASSTQTGTSEYF. CDR3 DNA: TGTGCCAGCAGCACCCAAACCGGGACTAGTGAGTATTTT.

This clonotype was recorded a few times. Compared with germline, one end of the junction differs, possibly owing to a read error. The rearrangement links TRBV5-1 to TRBJ2-3, with TRBD2 matching 14 bases. Per the germline V gene, CDR1 is SGHRS and CDR2 is YFSETQ. This CDR3 has 13 residues. The CDR3 is CASSLGTSGRRGF. The CDR3 coding sequence is TGCGCCAGCAGCTTGGGGACTAGCGGGAGGAGAGGTTTT.